This T cell receptor (beta chain) was captured by sequencing in a study of identical twins. This clonotype was counted ten times or more. The antigen is undetermined. Study outcomes and limitations: With abundant cord blood beta clonotypes, insertions were fewer; memory repertoires showed no such pattern. Models, which agreed with sharing between unrelated individuals, nonetheless underestimated the out-of-frame TCR alpha sharing seen in monozygotic twins.

The ends were cut back, 4 bases at V and 0 bases at J, with 7 bases in the middle. The CDR3 is 14 residues long. Looked up from germline, CDR1 is SNHLY and CDR2 is FYNNEI. A single record per CDR3 protein comes from TCRdb applying MiXCR to the 5' RACE reads. The sample consists of a few hundred thousand distinct CDR3 sequences, 8.5% to 10% of them appearing once. The sequence was obtained from a woman in her forties or fifties in good health. Sequencing used naive T cells sorted from blood. The V gene is TRBV2, the J gene TRBJ2-1; D is undetermined. The CDR3 sequence is CASSGQSSYNEQFF. Here the CDR3 DNA reads TGTGCCAGCAGTGGGCAGAGCTCCTACAATGAGCAGTTCTTC.